The 3 T cell receptor beta chains in this list originate from one sample, sequenced in a study of cytomegalovirus exposure and HLA in healthy donors. It was with 60 Vbeta and 13 Jbeta primers that the PCR ran. Here immunoSEQ multiplex PCR was the method, and the copy in TCRdb shows in-frame clones only, minus some. The table has about 92,000 clones, about 69% seen once. Sequenced sample: PBMCs. The origin of the receptors is a woman younger than 30 in good health and CMV-seropositive.

In the case of this clone: This CDR3 is also generated by other DNA sequences in the sample. The chain recombines TRBV5-4 with TRBJ2-1; 7 bases fit TRBD2. Unmatched junction bases numbered 1, after V lost 4 bases and J lost 0 bases. Per the germline V gene, CDR1 is SGHNT and CDR2 is YYREEE (reference sequence). CDR3 length: 14 residues. The CDR3 sequence is CASSASGSYNEQFF. The CDR3 bases are TGTGCCAGCAGCGCTAGCGGCTCCTACAATGAGCAGTTCTTC.

This clone occurred once. The V call is TRBV6-5, the J call TRBJ2-5, with D possibly being TRBD2 (6 bases). The J call could be wrong; TRBJ2-7 is a better fit for the DNA end. CDR1 and CDR2 (germline): MNHEY, SVGAGI. This CDR3 is 11 amino acids long. The CDR3 reads CASRTAGEQYF. DNA for the CDR3: TGTGCCAGCAGAACAGCGGGCGAGCAGTACTTC.

This CDR3 is CASSLGPNQPQHF. The DNA of the CDR3 is TGCGCCAGCAGTCTAGGTCCAAATCAGCCCCAGCATTTT. The rearrangement uses TRBV5-1 and TRBJ1-5, with D unclear. CDR1 SGHRS and CDR2 YFSETQ come from the germline V gene. CDR3 size: 13 residues. V was cut by 5 bases and J by 4 bases, with 10 bases left in between.